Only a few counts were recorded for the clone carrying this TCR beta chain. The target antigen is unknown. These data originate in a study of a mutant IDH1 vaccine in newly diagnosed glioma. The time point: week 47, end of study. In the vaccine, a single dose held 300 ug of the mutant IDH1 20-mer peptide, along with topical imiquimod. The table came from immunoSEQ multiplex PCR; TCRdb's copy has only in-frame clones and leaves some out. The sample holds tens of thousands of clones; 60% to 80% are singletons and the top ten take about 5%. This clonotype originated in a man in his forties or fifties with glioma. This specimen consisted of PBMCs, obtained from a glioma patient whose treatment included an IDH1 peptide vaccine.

CDR3 amino acids: CASTPPYRNTEAFF. CDR3 nucleotide sequence: TGTGCCAGCACCCCGCCCTACCGGAACACTGAAGCTTTCTTT. The rearrangement joins TRBV7-2 to TRBJ1-1; unclear D gene. This CDR3 comprises 14 residues. The V gene lost 7 bases and the J gene lost 1 base, with 13 bases spanning the gap. CDR1 SGHTA and CDR2 FQGNSA come from the germline V gene.